The 16 T cell receptor beta chains below come from one sample, sequenced in a study of shared clonotypes between healthy human individuals. Measured with immunoSEQ multiplex PCR; TCRdb has only the in-frame clones, and not every one. The sample lists 2.3 million or so clones; over 90% were seen once. Specimen: naive CD4+ T cells from PBMCs. Subset: CD45RA+ positively selected. Receptors originate from a man between 18 and 29 years old in good health. Some clones in this sample may be carry-over from other donors' samples.

The chain links TRBV9 to TRBJ2-2; possible D gene TRBD2, 6 bases. V was trimmed by 0 bases and J by 6 bases, leaving 9 bases between them. Germline CDR1 and CDR2: SGDLS and YYNGEE. The CDR3 totals 14 residues. The CDR3 nucleotides read TGTGCCAGCAGCGTAGGAGGGGACTCCGGGGAGCTGTTTTTT. Translation gives CASSVGGDSGELFF.

This chain links TRBV11-3 with TRBJ2-7, with a weak D call TRBD2 (6 bases). This CDR3 has 13 amino acids. Germline assignment: CDR1 SGHNT and CDR2 YENEEA. Deletions cut 6 bases from V and 7 bases from J, with 16 bases between. The CDR3 bases are TGTGCCAGCAGTCGGGACTCCCGTCAGGAGCAGTACTTC. This sequence encodes CASSRDSRQEQYF.

The rearrangement links TRBV10-3 to TRBJ1-4; TRBD1 is a possible D gene (6 bases). Trimming left V 5 bases short and J 0 bases short, with 10 bases between. The CDR3 consists of 15 residues. Germline CDR1 is ENHRY and CDR2 is SYGVKD. The CDR3 sequence is CAISTGGTTNEKLFF. The CDR3 DNA follows: TGTGCCATCAGTACGGGGGGCACAACTAATGAAAAACTGTTTTTT.

The genes are TRBV5-4 and TRBJ2-7; TRBD2 agrees at 11 bases. V lost 4 bases, J lost 3 bases, and 6 bases stayed unmatched. The CDR3 sequence is 15 residues long. Germline V gene data show CDR1 as SGHNT and CDR2 as YYREEE (reference sequence). CDR3 sequence (DNA): TGTGCCAGCAGCCCAACTAGCGGGAGTAGCTACGAGCAGTACTTC. Translated, it gives CASSPTSGSSYEQYF.

The chain employs TRBV18 and TRBJ2-5; 12 nucleotides align to TRBD2. The CDR3 sequence is 16 residues long. Trimming at V came to 3 bases and at J to 5 bases, leaving 7 bases not matched to a gene. In germline, CDR1 is KGHSH, CDR2 LQKENI. The CDR3 is CASSPGKTSGRETQYF. CDR3 in DNA: TGTGCCAGCTCACCGGGAAAAACTAGCGGGAGGGAGACCCAGTACTTC.

This chain joins TRBV5-6 and TRBJ2-4, with 8 bases lining up with TRBD1. Germline V gene data show CDR1 as SGHDT and CDR2 as YYEEEE. The trim removed 2 bases at V and 8 bases at J, leaving 3 bases unmatched. There are 13 residues in the CDR3. The CDR3 loop is CASSFGQGDIQYF. The CDR3 nucleotides are TGTGCCAGCAGCTTCGGACAGGGAGACATTCAGTACTTC.

This clone appeared a single time. V usage is TRBV5-1 and J usage is TRBJ2-1, with a weak D call TRBD1 (6 bases). CDR3 size: 17 residues. Deletions cut 2 bases from V and 2 bases from J, with 17 bases between. Germline-derived CDR1 and CDR2 are SGHRS and YFSETQ. In DNA, the CDR3 is TGCGCCAGCAGCTTTGGCTCAAGGGGGATCGCCTACAATGAGCAGTTCTTC. Translating gives CASSFGSRGIAYNEQFF.

This chain joins TRBV6-1 and TRBJ1-2; D not certain. This CDR3 is 14 amino acids long. V was trimmed by 4 bases and J by 0 bases, leaving 9 bases between them. CDR1 MNHNS and CDR2 SASEGT come from the germline V gene. CDR3 residues: CASSAGTTNYGYTF. CDR3 in DNA: TGTGCCAGCAGTGCGGGCACAACTAACTATGGCTACACCTTC.

This chain connects TRBV7-8 to TRBJ1-5; 10 bases are a match to TRBD1. Germline V CDR1 and CDR2: SGHVS, FQNEAQ. The CDR3 runs to 17 residues. Germline trimming cut 5 bases from V and 9 bases from J; bases unmatched to any gene: 16. The CDR3 spells CASSPRKLGQGTRPQHF. The CDR3 DNA sequence: TGTGCCAGCAGCCCAAGAAAGCTGGGACAGGGGACTCGGCCCCAGCATTTT. Full variable domain (remainder filled in from reference TRBV7-8 and TRBJ1-5): GAGVSQSPRYKVAKRGQDVALRCDPISGHVSLFWYQQALGQGPEFLTYFQNEAQLDKSGLPSDRFFAERPEGSVSTLKIQRTQQEDSAVYLCASSPRKLGQGTRPQHFGDGTRLSIL.

Of note for this clone: One end of the junction does not line up with germline, which may come from a read error. The chain links TRBV7-3 to TRBJ1-1, with 8 bases fitting TRBD1. From germline, CDR1 is SGHTA and CDR2 FQGTGA. This CDR3 is built from 13 residues. CDR3 residues: CASSLNRQGRWYF. The CDR3 DNA reads as TGTGCCAGCAGCTTAAATCGACAGGGGCGGTGGTATTTT.

This chain joins TRBV2 and TRBJ2-1, with 12 positions matching TRBD2. The trim removed 5 bases at V and 6 bases at J, leaving 8 bases unmatched. This CDR3 has 16 residues. Germline V lookup: CDR1 SNHLY, CDR2 FYNNEI. The CDR3 DNA sequence: TGTGCCAGCAGTTACTTACTAGCGGGAGGTCTCAATGAGCAGTTCTTC. Its protein product is CASSYLLAGGLNEQFF.

V usage is TRBV28 and J usage is TRBJ2-5; 7 nucleotides match TRBD1. The J segment lost 4 bases and the V segment lost 5 bases, leaving 4 bases of the junction unmatched. Germline V CDR1 and CDR2: MDHEN, SYDVKM. This CDR3 is built from 13 residues. CDR3 nucleotides: TGTGCCAGCAGTGAGGGGGCCCGAGAGACCCAGTACTTC. As protein: CASSEGARETQYF.

This rearrangement joins TRBV6-1 to TRBJ1-2, with 7 bases identical to TRBD1. The length of the CDR3 is 15 residues. Germline V gives CDR1 MNHNS, CDR2 SASEGT. Trimming cost V 5 bases and J 3 bases; bases outside gene matches: 9. The CDR3 region is CASSLRTGTDYGYTF. CDR3 in DNA: TGTGCCAGCAGTCTACGGACAGGAACTGACTATGGCTACACCTTC.

The chain carries TRBV9 and TRBJ2-1, with D maybe TRBD2 (7 bases). This CDR3 region has 16 residues. The V end was cut by 5 bases, the J end by 2 bases, with 17 bases between. Germline assignment: CDR1 SGDLS and CDR2 YYNGEE. CDR3 region: CASSPDGGGAYNEQFF. CDR3 coding DNA: TGTGCCAGCAGTCCCGATGGGGGGGGCGCCTACAATGAGCAGTTCTTC. Together with reference TRBV9 and TRBJ2-1, the CDR3 gives the full variable domain: DSGVTQTPKHLITATGQRVTLRCSPRSGDLSVYWYQQSLDQGLQFLIQYYNGEERAKGNILERFSAQQFPDLHSELNLSSLELGDSALYFCASSPDGGGAYNEQFFGPGTRLTVL.

V is TRBV2 and J is TRBJ1-1; unclear D gene. Between the trimmed V and J ends, which lost 4 bases and 3 bases, there was a span of 12 bases. The V gene's germline CDR1 is SNHLY and CDR2 FYNNEI. The CDR3 sequence is 14 residues long. The CDR3 DNA follows: TGTGCCAGCAGTGTACTGGCTAAGTACACTGAAGCTTTCTTT. As protein: CASSVLAKYTEAFF.

Details on this clone: The junction departs from the called germline gene at one end, perhaps through a read error. This chain joins TRBV7-2 and TRBJ2-7, with 7 bases identical to TRBD2. This CDR3 contains 15 residues. Germline CDR1 reads SGHTA; CDR2 reads FQGNSA. The CDR3 DNA reads as TGTGCCAGCAACTTAGTAGGCGGGAGCGTCTACGAGCAGTACTTC. It translates to CASNLVGGSVYEQYF.